This TCR beta chain was identified in a study of blood T cells in healthy people across ages. With each sample, at least 5 micrograms of total RNA were extracted. Combining a sample-barcoded 5' primer with a J-beta primer mix, a second PCR ran for roughly 6 to 12 cycles. TCRdb independently ran MiXCR on the 5' RACE reads; one entry per CDR3 protein. The sample yields 1,800,000 or so distinct CDR3 sequences, 39% seen once. Germline CDR1 is DFQATT and CDR2 is SNEGSKA (reference sequence). The CDR3 is 15 residues long. The ends were cut back, 3 bases at V and 6 bases at J, with 20 bases in the middle. This receptor was identified in a human donor in good health. The sequenced material came from blood. The chain couples TRBV20-1 to TRBJ1-2; tentatively, D is TRBD1 (6 bases). The CDR3 sequence is CSARDRRGFVDGYTF. The DNA for the CDR3 is TGCAGTGCTAGGGACCGCAGGGGTTTTGTTGATGGCTACACCTTC.